This T cell receptor (beta chain) is from a study of T-cell reconstitution after alpha-beta-depleted transplantation in children. Study results and caveats: Certain patients had high TCRbeta diversity at day 60, and it came from recipient T cells and thymic progenitors that survived. Alpha-beta T cells about two months after transplant reportedly derived from several hundred expanded graft clones. The main origin of T-cell counts and diversity one year after transplant was newly produced T cells.

The CDR3 contains 16 residues. The trim removed 6 bases at V and 7 bases at J, leaving 20 bases unmatched. Germline CDR1 SQVTM, CDR2 ANQGSEA. Unique molecular identifiers were used in preparing the TCRbeta library. TCRdb re-called the PCR reads through MiXCR, storing one row per CDR3 protein. The sample contains some 200,000 distinct CDR3 sequences, approximately 7% of which appear only once. This clonotype was seen many times. Its antigen remains unknown. The chain recombines TRBV29-1 with TRBJ1-1; TRBD1 agrees at 7 bases. This receptor was obtained from a boy aged 2 to 10 with acute lymphoblastic leukemia, due to receive a stem cell transplant. The specimen was PBMCs, collected before TCRalphabeta/CD19-depleted stem cell transplant. In nucleotides, the CDR3 is TGCAGCGTGGGGGGCGGGACAGACAATGATATACGTGAAGCTTTCTTT. Encoded protein: CSVGGGTDNDIREAFF.